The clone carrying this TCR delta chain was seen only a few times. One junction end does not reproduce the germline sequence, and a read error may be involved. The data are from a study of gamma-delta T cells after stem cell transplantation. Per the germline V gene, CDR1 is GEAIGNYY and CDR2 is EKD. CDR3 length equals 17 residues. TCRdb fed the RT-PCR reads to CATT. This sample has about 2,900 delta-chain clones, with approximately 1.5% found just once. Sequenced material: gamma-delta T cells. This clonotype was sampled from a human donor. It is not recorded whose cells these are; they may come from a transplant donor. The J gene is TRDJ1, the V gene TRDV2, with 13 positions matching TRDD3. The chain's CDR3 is CACDSLLGDTLTDKLIF. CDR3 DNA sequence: TGTGCTTGTGACTCTCTACTGGGGGATACGCTCACCGATAAACTCATCTTT.